This T cell receptor beta chain was sequenced in a study of blood T cell repertoires in COVID-19. About the study: Sites in the United States, Italy and Spain provided acute and convalescent COVID-19 samples. The analysed material was cDNA or gDNA that came from T cells, B-cell-depleted T cells, or PBMCs.

The CDR3 consists of 14 residues. Germline loops: CDR1 SNHLY, CDR2 FYNNEI. J lost 0 bases, V lost 5 bases, and 4 bases had no gene match. Source study methods: Amplification from reference gene primers served as the basis for estimated nucleated cell counts. Clones were sequenced by immunoSEQ multiplex PCR, and TCRdb holds only the in-frame ones, with some missing. The V and J calls and clone size come from that table; D and trimming were worked out from the DNA. The table records fewer than 250,000 clones, under 80% of them present only once. The receptor was isolated from a woman aged 45 to 65 with acute or convalescent COVID-19. The chain combines TRBV2 with TRBJ2-7; 7 bases map to TRBD1. What was sequenced was peripheral blood. The CDR3 DNA follows: TGTGCCAGCAGTAGGACAGGTTCCTCCTACGAGCAGTACTTC. It translates to CASSRTGSSYEQYF.